These 30 T cell receptor beta chains were all obtained from the same sample, sequenced in a study of T cell repertoires in cytomegalovirus infection. Via MiXCR, TCRdb re-called the reads, giving one row per CDR3 protein. In the table there are some 400,000 distinct CDR3 sequences, approximately 32% of which are singletons. Sequenced sample: PBMCs. The receptors here all came from a human donor in good health (CMV status not recorded). Some clones in this sample may be carry-over from other donors' samples.

The chain combines TRBV19 with TRBJ2-1; 8 positions agree with TRBD1. V lost 8 bases, J lost 3 bases, and 15 bases stayed unmatched. This CDR3 region has 17 residues. Germline V gene data show CDR1 as LNHDA and CDR2 as SQIVND (reference sequence). The CDR3 nucleotides are TGTGCCAGTGGCAGGGACAGGACTTTTCTAAACTACAATGAGCAGTTCTTC. Translation: CASGRDRTFLNYNEQFF.

This chain links TRBV7-8 with TRBJ1-5, with D perhaps TRBD1 (5 bases). Looked up from germline, CDR1 is SGHVS and CDR2 is FQNEAQ. V shed 5 bases and J shed 3 bases, with 11 bases lying between them. The length of the CDR3 is 14 residues. The CDR3 is CASSQGDPNQPQHF. In nucleotides, the CDR3 is TGTGCCAGCAGCCAAGGGGACCCCAATCAGCCCCAGCATTTT. Using reference TRBV7-8 and TRBJ1-5 for the parts outside the CDR3, the full variable domain is GAGVSQSPRYKVAKRGQDVALRCDPISGHVSLFWYQQALGQGPEFLTYFQNEAQLDKSGLPSDRFFAERPEGSVSTLKIQRTQQEDSAVYLCASSQGDPNQPQHFGDGTRLSIL.

The CDR3 sequence: CAWSPRPDSPLHF. CDR3 DNA sequence: TGTGCCTGGAGTCCCCGGCCGGATTCACCCCTCCACTTT. The chain joins TRBV30 to TRBJ1-6; D remains ambiguous. Germline CDR1 reads GTSNPN; CDR2 reads SVGIG (reference sequence). The CDR3 has 13 residues. The V end lost 2 bases, the J end lost 8 bases, and 10 bases lay between the germline ends.

This clonotype occurred a few times. The rearrangement uses TRBV15 and TRBJ2-1; D call uncertain. Trimming shortened V by 1 base and J by 5 bases, and 15 bases separated the two germline ends. Germline CDR1 and CDR2: LNHNV and YYDKDF (reference sequence). The CDR3 totals 16 residues. CDR3 in amino acids: CATSRVVVSVNNEQFF. CDR3 DNA sequence: TGTGCCACCAGCAGAGTGGTTGTCTCCGTCAACAATGAGCAGTTCTTC.

V and J are TRBV18 and TRBJ2-6; 8 bases match TRBD1. Losses at the gene ends were 6 bases for V and 0 bases for J; bases not matched to a gene: 7. Germline loops: CDR1 KGHSH, CDR2 LQKENI. The CDR3 is made up of 17 amino acids. CDR3 region: CASSERDRHSGANVLTF. In nucleotides, the CDR3 is TGTGCCAGCTCGGAAAGGGACAGGCACTCTGGGGCCAACGTCCTGACTTTC.

This clonotype showed up many times. The chain combines TRBV2 with TRBJ2-7; D unclear. The V end lost 3 bases, the J end lost 2 bases, and 2 bases lay between the germline ends. Germline V gene data show CDR1 as SNHLY and CDR2 as FYNNEI. This CDR3 spans 11 amino acids. CDR3 coding DNA: TGTGCCAGCAGTGACACCTACGAGCAGTACTTC. It yields the protein CASSDTYEQYF.

This clonotype occurred many times. This chain joins TRBV7-2 and TRBJ1-2; D is unresolved. V dropped 1 base and J dropped 3 bases, with 15 bases sitting between them. Germline V gene data show CDR1 as SGHTA and CDR2 as FQGNSA. This CDR3 comprises 16 residues. Written as DNA, the CDR3 is TGTGCCAGCAGCTTAGACCCTACGGCGGGTTACTATGGCTACACCTTC. Its translation is CASSLDPTAGYYGYTF.

A few counts support this clonotype. The chain is built from TRBV27 and TRBJ2-7; no firm D call. Trimming pared 5 bases from V and 4 bases from J, leaving 12 bases between. The CDR3 is made up of 13 amino acids. In germline, CDR1 is MNHEY, CDR2 SMNVEV (reference sequence). The CDR3 DNA reads as TGTGCCAGCAGTGTCTTTCCGGCATACGAGCAGTACTTC. Protein: CASSVFPAYEQYF.

This rearrangement joins TRBV28 to TRBJ2-3, with unresolved D. CDR3 length equals 15 residues. Germline V gene sequence: CDR1 MDHEN, CDR2 SYDVKM. V lost 2 bases and J 1 base, leaving 10 bases between the germline ends. The CDR3 DNA follows: TGTGCCAGCAGTTTACAGGTACTCCGCACAGATACGCAGTATTTT. Its translation is CASSLQVLRTDTQYF.

This clonotype was counted a few times. The V call is TRBV25-1, the J call TRBJ2-7, with a possible D match to TRBD2 (5 bases). Trimming shortened V by 4 bases and J by 6 bases, and 7 bases separated the two germline ends. The germline gives CDR1 MGHDK, CDR2 SYGVNS. CDR3 length: 11 residues. The CDR3 bases are TGTGCCAGCAGTGTCGGGATCGAGCAGTACTTC. It specifies CASSVGIEQYF.

To note about this clonotype: The junction departs from the called germline gene at one end, perhaps through a read error. This chain uses TRBV11-2 with TRBJ1-6; 9 bases map to TRBD1. The V gene's germline CDR1 is SGHAT and CDR2 FQNNGV. The CDR3 consists of 15 residues. CDR3 amino acids: CASSRDRVNWPPLQF. CDR3 sequence (DNA): TGTGCCAGCAGCCGGGACAGGGTAAATTGGCCACCCCTCCAATTT.

The rearrangement links TRBV6-5 to TRBJ2-7; TRBD1 matches 7 bases. The V segment lost 6 bases and the J segment 3 bases; nucleotides outside the gene matches: 5. This CDR3 has 13 amino acids. Germline lookup yields CDR1 MNHEY and CDR2 SVGAGI. As DNA, the CDR3 is TGTGCCAGCAGCCGGGGACAGTACTACGAGCAGTACTTC. Translation: CASSRGQYYEQYF.

This clonotype came up a few times. The V call is TRBV7-6, the J call TRBJ2-1; maybe TRBD2 (5 bases). CDR3 size: 15 residues. The germline gives CDR1 SGHVS, CDR2 FNYEAQ. Trimming removed 0 bases at V and 7 bases at J, with 13 bases between. The CDR3 sequence: CASSLAVSAANEQFF. CDR3 coding DNA: TGTGCCAGCAGCTTAGCGGTATCAGCGGCTAATGAGCAGTTCTTC. The whole variable domain, filled in from reference TRBV7-6 and TRBJ2-1, reads GAGVSQSPRYKVTKRGQDVALRCDPISGHVSLYWYRQALGQGPEFLTYFNYEAQQDKSGLPNDRFSAERPEGSISTLTIQRTEQRDSAMYRCASSLAVSAANEQFFGPGTRLTVL.

V and J are TRBV24-1 and TRBJ2-1; D uncertain. The germline V gene encodes CDR1 KGHDR and CDR2 SFDVKD. V was clipped by 2 bases and J by 4 bases, with 8 bases between them. This CDR3 spans 14 amino acids. CDR3 sequence (DNA): TGTGCCACCAGTGATTCAAGTACGTACAATGAGCAGTTCTTC. Translating it yields CATSDSSTYNEQFF.

The sample holds a few counts of this clonotype. J is TRBJ1-1 and V is TRBV19; D ambiguous. In germline, CDR1 is LNHDA, CDR2 SQIVND (reference sequence). The CDR3 contains 14 residues. Trimming left V 5 bases short and J 0 bases short, with 10 bases between. The CDR3 spells CASSVRAVNTEAFF. The CDR3 DNA reads TGTGCCAGTAGTGTGAGGGCAGTGAACACTGAAGCTTTCTTT.

This clonotype turned up a few times. The chain joins TRBV5-5 to TRBJ2-7; TRBD1 matches at 11 bases. This CDR3 has 15 residues. With V trimmed by 5 bases and J by 2 bases, 6 bases remained unmatched. Germline-derived CDR1 and CDR2 are SGHKS and YYEKEE (reference sequence). DNA for the CDR3: TGTGCCAGCAGTTCCGGGACAGGGGGACCCTACGAGCAGTACTTC. Amino acids: CASSSGTGGPYEQYF.

The chain combines TRBV11-2 with TRBJ1-1; unclear D gene. The CDR3 spans 16 residues. Per the germline V gene, CDR1 is SGHAT and CDR2 is FQNNGV. Trimming removed 5 bases at V and 2 bases at J, with 18 bases between. The CDR3 coding sequence is TGTGCCAGCAGCCCTTCAATCCGGGCAGTTAACACTGAAGCTTTCTTT. Its protein is CASSPSIRAVNTEAFF.

This clonotype has more than one count but fewer than ten. The chain carries TRBV5-1 and TRBJ1-4; D unresolved. This CDR3 region has 13 residues. V was cut by 1 base and J by 5 bases, with 6 bases left in between. CDR1 and CDR2 from the germline V gene are SGHRS and YFSETQ. CDR3 nucleotides: TGCGCCAGCAGCTTGAATGGGAATGAAAAACTGTTTTTT. As protein: CASSLNGNEKLFF.

At least ten counts were recorded for this clonotype. The chain is built from TRBV28 and TRBJ2-1; 9 bases line up with TRBD2. Germline loops: CDR1 MDHEN, CDR2 SYDVKM. The J segment lost 5 bases and the V segment lost 0 bases, leaving 5 bases of the junction unmatched. The CDR3 covers 16 residues. Here the CDR3 DNA reads TGTGCCAGCAGTTTATGGGCTGCGGGGGGGAACAATGAGCAGTTCTTC. Residues: CASSLWAAGGNNEQFF.

This clonotype was recorded many times. The chain is built from TRBV7-2 and TRBJ2-4, with 10 nucleotides matching TRBD1. The length of the CDR3 is 16 residues. Germline trimming cut 4 bases from V and 3 bases from J; bases unmatched to any gene: 6. In germline, CDR1 is SGHTA, CDR2 FQGNSA. The CDR3 DNA reads as TGTGCCAGCAGCTCCACCGGGACAGGGGTCAAAAACATTCAGTACTTC. Translating it yields CASSSTGTGVKNIQYF.

Ten or more counts support this clonotype. The chain combines TRBV12-3 or TRBV12-4 with TRBJ1-5, with 9 bases matching TRBD1. CDR3 length: 14 residues. J lost 5 bases, V lost 4 bases, and 3 bases had no gene match. CDR3 sequence reads: CASSSGTGYQPQHF. The CDR3, as DNA: TGTGCCAGCAGTTCCGGGACAGGGTATCAGCCCCAGCATTTT.

This clonotype was detected only a few times. The chain links TRBV20-1 to TRBJ2-2; TRBD1 aligns across 7 bases. V lost 0 bases, J lost 6 bases, and 1 base stayed unmatched. Per germline, CDR1 DFQATT and CDR2 SNEGSKA (reference sequence). The CDR3 is made up of 13 amino acids. This CDR3 reads CSAREQGAGELFF. The CDR3 nucleotides read TGCAGTGCTAGAGAGCAGGGGGCCGGGGAGCTGTTTTTT.

The chain joins TRBV7-9 to TRBJ2-1, with TRBD2 identical over 14 bases. CDR3 length equals 16 residues. J lost 3 bases, V lost 5 bases, and 3 bases had no gene match. Germline lookup yields CDR1 SEHNR and CDR2 FQNEAQ (reference sequence). CDR3 sequence (DNA): TGTGCCAGCAGCCGGGGGACTAGCGGGGGCTACAATGAGCAGTTCTTC. Amino acids: CASSRGTSGGYNEQFF.

This clonotype showed up just a few times. The genes are TRBV7-9 and TRBJ2-1; perhaps TRBD2 as D (6 bases). CDR3 size: 15 residues. V lost 9 bases and J lost 5, with 20 bases in between. The germline CDR1 and CDR2 sequences are SEHNR and FQNEAQ (reference sequence). CDR3 bases: TGTGCCAGTTTGCGGGGCTTCAGGGACGACAATGAGCAGTTCTTC. It is translated as CASLRGFRDDNEQFF.

This sequence joins TRBV10-3 and TRBJ2-2, with 7 bases fitting TRBD2. In germline, CDR1 is ENHRY, CDR2 SYGVKD. The CDR3 length is 15 residues. Trimming removed 4 bases from V and 2 bases from J; junction bases left unmatched: 4. The CDR3 sequence is CAISGGLPNTGELFF. Here the CDR3 DNA reads TGTGCCATCAGTGGGGGACTACCTAACACCGGGGAGCTGTTTTTT.

Turning to this clonotype: Just one base apart from a much larger clone, this may be a read error. The missing conserved phenylalanine or tryptophan at the end of this CDR3 makes a read error likely. The chain couples TRBV6-6 to TRBJ1-2; D is undetermined. The CDR3 covers 14 residues. Trimming removed 5 bases at V and 5 bases at J, with 15 bases between. The germline CDR1 and CDR2 sequences are MNHNY and SVGAGI (reference sequence). As DNA, the CDR3 is TGTGCCAGCAGTGAGCCCGCAATTACATATGGCTACACCTTA. Translation gives CASSEPAITYGYTL.

This chain connects TRBV4-1 to TRBJ2-7; D uncertain. Germline V gene lookup returns CDR1 MGHRA and CDR2 YSYEKL. CDR3 length: 14 amino acids. Trimming left V 2 bases short and J 5 bases short, with 13 bases between. The DNA for the CDR3 is TGCGCCAGCAGCCAAATCACACCGGAAGACGAGCAGTACTTC. It translates to CASSQITPEDEQYF.

This clonotype was observed a handful of times. The CDR3 DNA is TGTGCCAGCAGCACCCCCTCGCTAGCGGGGGGGAACAATGAGCAGTTCTTC. Protein product: CASSTPSLAGGNNEQFF. The genes are TRBV11-3 and TRBJ2-1; 12 nucleotides agree with TRBD2. CDR3 length equals 17 residues. After removal of 5 bases from V and 5 bases from J, the junction contained 10 bases not matched to a gene. The germline V gene encodes CDR1 SGHNT and CDR2 YENEEA.

This clonotype came up many times. The rearrangement links TRBV7-9 to TRBJ1-3, with D possibly being TRBD1 (5 bases). The germline V and J ends were trimmed by 1 base and 10 bases, with 11 bases remaining between them. Germline V gene sequence: CDR1 SEHNR, CDR2 FQNEAQ (reference sequence). CDR3 length: 13 residues. This CDR3 is CASSLVGLQTIYF. The CDR3, as DNA: TGTGCCAGCAGCTTAGTGGGGCTTCAGACCATATATTTT.

The rearrangement joins TRBV6-5 to TRBJ1-1; D is ambiguous. Trimming left V 2 bases short and J 2 bases short, with 6 bases between. The CDR3 is 13 amino acids. Germline CDR1 and CDR2: MNHEY and SVGAGI. DNA of the CDR3: TGTGCCAGCAGTTACGGGATAAACACTGAAGCTTTCTTT. It yields the protein CASSYGINTEAFF.